This T cell receptor (beta chain) was retrieved from a study of graft-versus-host responses after intestinal transplantation. Study-level background: Every transplant recipient was induced with anti-thymocyte globulin, then maintained on tacrolimus and steroids for two to four years.

The CDR3 is 13 residues long. Trimming took off 3 bases at V and 1 base at J, with 6 bases between the two ends. Germline lookup yields CDR1 SGHTA and CDR2 FQGNSA. Comment on this clone: The antigen remains unidentified.

Sequencing used immunoSEQ multiplex PCR; TCRdb keeps in-frame clones, though not all of them. Of approximately 110,000 clones in the sample, over 85% were seen once. The sequenced sample was unstimulated CD4+ T cells sorted from spleen or lymph node cells, obtained before transplant. The receptor was isolated from a human donor who was the organ donor for an intestinal transplant. This sequence joins TRBV7-2 and TRBJ1-1; D not resolved. In nucleotides, the CDR3 is TGTGCCAGCAGCTTCGAGTCGAACACTGAAGCTTTCTTT. The encoded protein is CASSFESNTEAFF.